This T cell receptor (beta chain) came from a study of T cell changes during pregnancy in multiple sclerosis. Germline CDR1 and CDR2: SGHDT and YYEEEE. The CDR3 sequence is 13 residues long. Trimming cost V 5 bases and J 1 base, with 9 bases left between them. The data were produced by immunoSEQ multiplex PCR, yet TCRdb's version contains in-frame clones alone and is incomplete. This table holds roughly 76,000 clones, 80% to 95% found once. The TCR comes from a female donor with multiple sclerosis, enrolled in a pregnancy study. J is TRBJ1-1 and V is TRBV5-6, with D unresolved. The input for sequencing was CD4+ T cells from peripheral blood mononuclear cells, taken after pregnancy. The CDR3 region is CASSFEGNTEAFF. CDR3 coding DNA: TGTGCCAGCAGTTTTGAGGGGAACACTGAAGCTTTCTTT.